Below are 11 T cell receptor beta chains sequenced from a single sample in a study of blood T cell repertoires in COVID-19. TCRdb's copy holds only in-frame clones and misses some; the assay was immunoSEQ multiplex PCR. Of almost 200,000 clones in the sample, over 80% were seen once. The specimen sequenced was peripheral blood. The receptors here all came from a man in his sixties with COVID-19, enrolled during active disease.

The rearrangement links TRBV7-2 to TRBJ1-1, with TRBD1 as a possible D gene (5 bases). The CDR3 consists of 12 residues. CDR1 is SGHTA, CDR2 FQGNSA, per germline. Trimming cost V 5 bases and J 7 bases, with 11 bases left between them. The CDR3 sequence is CASSTRGGEAFF. CDR3 nucleotide sequence: TGTGCCAGCAGCACGCGCGGGGGTGAAGCTTTCTTT.

The rearrangement joins TRBV5-4 to TRBJ2-3; the match to TRBD2 covers 14 bases. Germline loops: CDR1 SGHNT, CDR2 YYREEE (reference sequence). V was clipped by 2 bases and J by 3 bases; unmatched bases: 8. The CDR3 extends over 18 amino acids. CDR3 nucleotide sequence: TGTGCCAGCAGCTTCCCCGGGGGACTAGCGGGAGATACAGATACGCAGTATTTT. It translates to CASSFPGGLAGDTDTQYF.

This clone was seen just once. The V gene is TRBV3-1 (or the pseudogene TRBV3-2), the J gene TRBJ2-5, with a possible D match to TRBD1 (5 bases). Trimming shortened V by 5 bases and J by 5 bases, and 12 bases separated the two germline ends. Germline CDR1 LGHDT, CDR2 YNNKEL (reference sequence). This CDR3 contains 13 residues. The CDR3 DNA follows: TGTGCCAGCAGCTCGACAGTGCGGGAGACCCAGTACTTC. As protein: CASSSTVRETQYF.

This clone was counted only a few times. This chain joins TRBV6-5 and TRBJ1-1, with 7 bases matching TRBD1. CDR1 MNHEY and CDR2 SVGAGI come from the germline V gene. V dropped 2 bases and J dropped 8; count of bases not matched to a gene: 14. The CDR3 extends over 16 amino acids. CDR3 in amino acids: CASSYGMTGTLREAFF. The CDR3 DNA reads as TGTGCCAGCAGTTACGGGATGACAGGGACCCTCAGGGAAGCTTTCTTT.

This rearrangement joins TRBV27 to TRBJ2-5, with no clear D. The CDR3 runs 13 residues. V lost 3 bases, J lost 2 bases, and 7 bases lay in between. In germline, CDR1 is MNHEY, CDR2 SMNVEV (reference sequence). The CDR3 spells CASSFSDQETQYF. The CDR3 coding sequence is TGTGCCAGCAGTTTTTCAGATCAAGAGACCCAGTACTTC.

The DNA for the CDR3 is TGTGCCAGCAGCTTAGAAGGGGTCAGGGGCTACACCTTC. Its protein product is CASSLEGVRGYTF. The chain carries TRBV7-6 and TRBJ1-2; maybe TRBD1 (5 bases). The CDR3 has 13 amino acids. The germline CDR1 and CDR2 sequences are SGHVS and FNYEAQ. Deletions cut 1 base from V and 8 bases from J, with 11 bases between.

Only a few counts were recorded for this clone. This sequence joins TRBV9 and TRBJ1-6; D is ambiguous. This CDR3 spans 16 amino acids. Per germline, CDR1 SGDLS and CDR2 YYNGEE. The V and J ends lost 2 bases and 4 bases respectively, with 13 bases between them. The CDR3 loop is CASSVGLEGYNSPLHF. For the CDR3, the DNA is TGTGCCAGCAGCGTTGGTCTGGAGGGTTATAATTCACCCCTCCACTTT.

The V and J genes are TRBV28 and TRBJ2-3, with 9 nucleotides matching TRBD2. Germline-derived CDR1 and CDR2 are MDHEN and SYDVKM. The CDR3 totals 16 residues. The V gene end was trimmed by 6 bases and the J gene end by 4 bases; junction bases not matched to a gene: 11. The CDR3 DNA sequence: TGTGCCAGCAGACGCCGAGGCGGGAGGGCCCCAGATACGCAGTATTTT. Translated: CASRRRGGRAPDTQYF. The entire variable domain, with the rest obtained from reference TRBV28 and TRBJ2-3, is as follows: DVKVTQSSRYLVKRTGEKVFLECVQDMDHENMFWYRQDPGLGLRLIYFSYDVKMKEKGDIPEGYSVSREKKERFSLILESASTNQTSMYLCASRRRGGRAPDTQYFGPGTRLTVL.

This clone was observed once. The chain recombines TRBV9 with TRBJ1-1; tentatively, D is TRBD1 (5 bases). The CDR3 is made up of 13 amino acids. In germline, CDR1 is SGDLS, CDR2 YYNGEE. Trimming cost V 3 bases and J 1 base, with 7 bases left between them. This chain's CDR3 is CASSAGQNTEAFF. The CDR3 DNA reads as TGTGCCAGCAGCGCCGGACAGAACACTGAAGCTTTCTTT.

This clone was observed a handful of times. The CDR3 DNA reads as TGTGCCAGCAGCTTTGCCGGGACAGGGACTGCTGGCTACACCTTC. Protein product: CASSFAGTGTAGYTF. V is TRBV5-4 and J is TRBJ1-2, with 9 bases aligning to TRBD1. Per germline, CDR1 SGHNT and CDR2 YYREEE (reference sequence). CDR3 size: 15 residues. Unmatched junction bases numbered 9, after V lost 2 bases and J lost 7 bases.

The chain has TRBV7-3 and TRBJ1-1; D uncertain. Germline lookup yields CDR1 SGHTA and CDR2 FQGTGA. The V and J ends lost 5 bases and 4 bases respectively, with 23 bases between them. The CDR3 sequence is 17 residues long. The CDR3 DNA sequence: TGTGCCAGCAGCCTCGGTGGAGGGTTCGGGTCAGGCACTGAAGCTTTCTTT. This translates into CASSLGGGFGSGTEAFF.